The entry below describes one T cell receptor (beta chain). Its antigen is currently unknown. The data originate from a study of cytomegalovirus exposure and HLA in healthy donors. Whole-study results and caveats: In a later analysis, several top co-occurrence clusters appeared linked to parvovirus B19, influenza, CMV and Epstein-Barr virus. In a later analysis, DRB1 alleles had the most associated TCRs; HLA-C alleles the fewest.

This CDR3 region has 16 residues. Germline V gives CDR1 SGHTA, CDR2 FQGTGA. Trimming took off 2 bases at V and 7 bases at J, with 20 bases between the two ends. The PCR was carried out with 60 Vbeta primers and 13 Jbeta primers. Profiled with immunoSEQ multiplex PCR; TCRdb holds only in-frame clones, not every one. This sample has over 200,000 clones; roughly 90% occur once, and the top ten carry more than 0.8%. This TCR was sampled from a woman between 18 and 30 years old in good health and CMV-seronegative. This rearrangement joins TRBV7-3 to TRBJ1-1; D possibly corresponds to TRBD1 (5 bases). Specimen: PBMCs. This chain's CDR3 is CASSLVGLGGEHEAFF. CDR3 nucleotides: TGTGCCAGCAGCTTAGTGGGTCTCGGGGGGGAACATGAAGCTTTCTTT. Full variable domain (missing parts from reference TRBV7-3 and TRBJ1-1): GAGVSQTPSNKVTEKGKYVELRCDPISGHTALYWYRQSLGQGPEFLIYFQGTGAADDSGLPNDRFFAVRPEGSVSTLKIQRTERGDSAVYLCASSLVGLGGEHEAFFGQGTRLTVV.